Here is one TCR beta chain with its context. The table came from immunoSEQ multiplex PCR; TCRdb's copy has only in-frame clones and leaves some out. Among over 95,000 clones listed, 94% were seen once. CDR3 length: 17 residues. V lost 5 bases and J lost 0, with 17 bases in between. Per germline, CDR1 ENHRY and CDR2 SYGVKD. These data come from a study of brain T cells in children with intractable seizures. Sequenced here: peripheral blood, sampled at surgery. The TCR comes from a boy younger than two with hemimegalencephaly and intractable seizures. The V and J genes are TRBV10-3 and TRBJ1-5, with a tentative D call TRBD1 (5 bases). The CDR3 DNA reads TGTGCCATCAGTCGCAATGGGGCCGGGAATAGCAATCAGCCCCAGCATTTT. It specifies CAISRNGAGNSNQPQHF.